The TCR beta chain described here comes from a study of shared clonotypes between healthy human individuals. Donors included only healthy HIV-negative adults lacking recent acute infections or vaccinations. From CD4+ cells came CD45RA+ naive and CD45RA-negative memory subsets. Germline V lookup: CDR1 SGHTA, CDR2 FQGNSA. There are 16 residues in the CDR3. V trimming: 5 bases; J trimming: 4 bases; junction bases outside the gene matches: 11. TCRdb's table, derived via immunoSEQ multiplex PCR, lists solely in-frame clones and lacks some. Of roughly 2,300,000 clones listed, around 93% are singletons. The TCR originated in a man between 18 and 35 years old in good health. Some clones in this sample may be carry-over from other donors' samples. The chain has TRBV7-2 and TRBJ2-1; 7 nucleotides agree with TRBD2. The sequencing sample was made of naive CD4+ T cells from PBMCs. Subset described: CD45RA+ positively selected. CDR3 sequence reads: CASSRGAGTYYNEQFF. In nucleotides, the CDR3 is TGTGCCAGCAGCCGAGGAGCGGGAACCTATTACAATGAGCAGTTCTTC. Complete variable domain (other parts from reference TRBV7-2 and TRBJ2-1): GAGVSQSPSNKVTEKGKDVELRCDPISGHTALYWYRQSLGQGLEFLIYFQGNSAPDKSGLPSDRFSAERTGGSVSTLTIQRTQQEDSAVYLCASSRGAGTYYNEQFFGPGTRLTVL.